This TCR beta chain was sequenced in a study of blood T cells in healthy people across ages (dated by TCRdb to the mid-2010s). About the study as a whole: In model experiments, template switching captured about one uniquely barcoded TCR beta cDNA molecule for every two T cells. To track age-related changes in TCR beta repertoire diversity, the study relied on deep sequencing normalized with unique cDNA molecular identifiers. Four age groups were formed from the donors: young (average approximately 16 years), middle-aged (approximately 39), aged (62) and long-lived (approximately 80). To avoid experimental bias, donors of different ages were randomly spread across the sequencing lanes. Two additional independent replicas of 1 million unique cDNA reads from the same blood draw were analyzed for two donors (one aged 18 to 30 and one aged 80 or older).

The paper as a whole reports these results and caveats: The CMV infection status of donors was not known, potentially confounding age-related changes in expanded clonotypes. Bulk unsorted PBMC profiling prevented conclusive comparison of naive and antigen-experienced compartments. Estimates of total diversity based on one million sequenced T cells were regarded as lower bounds and as underestimates. Compared with the aged group, the long-lived group had more naive CD4+ T cells, fewer expanded clones and increased TCR diversity, suggesting age selection. Observed TCR beta diversity per million T cells fell roughly linearly with age, and a significant reduction was already apparent by age about 36. A strong correlation was found between observed TCR beta diversity and the percentage of naive T cells measured by flow cytometry.

V lost 2 bases and J lost 5 bases; the stretch between them is 18 bases long. Including the terminal cysteine and phenylalanine, the CDR3 comprises 15 residues. Just CDR3 DNA is preserved here, 45 bases in frame from base 1. The germline V gene (reference sequence) sets CDR1 to DFQATT and CDR2 to SNEGSKA. The donors were 40 or so Caucasian individuals from Russia, aged 6 to 90 years, who were systemically healthy. Roughly 9.5 milliliters of peripheral blood were drawn from each donor into EDTA-treated Vacutainer tubes. PBMCs were isolated by Ficoll-Paque density-gradient centrifugation, with at least 7 million obtained per sample. Total RNA, at least 6 micrograms per sample, was extracted from PBMCs with Trizol reagent. The percentages of naive CD45RAhigh/CD27high T cells were determined by flow cytometry on a PBMC aliquot from every donor. Libraries were built with 5' RACE. The sequencing machine was an Illumina HiSeq 2500. A second PCR of 7 to 11 cycles was performed with a sample-barcoded 5' primer and a J-beta primer mix. A template-switch 5' adaptor carrying 12 random nucleotides introduced a unique molecular identifier onto each TCR beta cDNA molecule. At least 2.5 million CDR3-containing paired-end reads were obtained from each sample. First-strand cDNA was synthesized from all RNA with the Mint cDNA synthesis kit, primed by a TRBC-specific oligonucleotide. Following uracil-DNA glycosylase treatment, all cDNA underwent a first 18-cycle PCR with the universal primers M1SS and BC2_uni_R. Regarding the original processing steps: Normalization of each sample was performed by random selection of 1 million high-quality reads, each carrying a distinct molecular identifier. Reads sharing molecular identifiers were discarded rather than binned into consensus sequences. CDR3 identification, clonotype clustering and error correction used MiTCR with a Q25 quality threshold and the strictest error-elimination algorithm. A nonparametric unseen species model using Euler transformation provided a lower-bound estimate of total TCR beta diversity. TCRdb passed the public sequencing reads through fastp at Q25 and MiXCR, retaining productive beta sequences. Under each unique CDR3 protein, matching rows form one entry showing the most common genes and DNA. It is TCRdb's table, rather than the study itself, that gives the V and J calls and clone size. The sample table shows about 690,000 distinct CDR3 sequences, and roughly 43% are seen once. The ten largest clones take up 25% to 35% of the sample.

With regard to this clonotype: Which antigen it targets is not known. Base qualities are not at hand, and no much larger clone is one base apart.

The receptor was derived from a man at least 80 years old in good health. The rearranged chain carries TRBV20-1 and TRBJ2-5, with TRBD1 perhaps the D gene, on 7 matching bases. The sample consisted of blood. The CDR3 protein: CSARIKGRGRETQYF. The DNA sequence is TGCAGTGCTAGAATCAAGGGCAGGGGGAGGGAGACCCAGTACTTC.